What follows are 17 T cell receptor beta chains derived from one specimen sequenced in a study of blood T cell repertoires in COVID-19. Sequencing was performed with immunoSEQ multiplex PCR; in TCRdb, only in-frame clones are kept and a portion is missing. The top ten hold 13% of the sample, which has 270,000 or so clones, over 75% seen once. Sequenced sample: peripheral blood. All receptors derive from a human donor in a cohort sampled during active COVID-19.

This clone was observed a few times. The rearrangement links TRBV6-5 to TRBJ1-6; D ambiguous. Between the trimmed V and J ends, which lost 3 bases and 10 bases, there was a span of 16 bases. The germline V gene has CDR1 MNHEY and CDR2 SVGAGI. CDR3 size: 15 residues. The CDR3 reads CASSYSIAAASPLHF. The CDR3 region has the DNA TGTGCCAGCAGTTATTCCATCGCGGCGGCGTCACCCCTCCACTTT.

The chain recombines TRBV5-1 with TRBJ2-1; TRBD1 is a possible D gene (5 bases). The CDR3 is 14 amino acids. CDR1 and CDR2 (germline): SGHRS, YFSETQ. Deletions cut 3 bases from V and 5 bases from J, with 12 bases between. This CDR3 reads CASSWSDKNNEQFF. CDR3 nucleotides: TGCGCCAGCAGCTGGTCGGACAAAAACAATGAGCAGTTCTTC.

This clone was seen only once. This chain links TRBV5-1 with TRBJ2-2; 11 bases fit TRBD2. In germline, CDR1 is SGHRS, CDR2 YFSETQ. V lost 4 bases to trimming and J lost 6 bases; unmatched junction nucleotides: 5. This CDR3 contains 15 residues. The CDR3 loop is CASSRTSGPSGELFF. The DNA of the CDR3 is TGCGCCAGCAGCCGGACTAGCGGGCCCTCCGGGGAGCTGTTTTTT. The full variable domain, completed using reference TRBV5-1 and TRBJ2-2, is KAGVTQTPRYLIKTRGQQVTLSCSPISGHRSVSWYQQTPGQGLQFLFEYFSETQRNKGNFPGRFSGRQFSNSRSEMNVSTLELGDSALYLCASSRTSGPSGELFFGEGSRLTVL.

V usage is TRBV5-1 and J usage is TRBJ2-2; D is possibly TRBD2 (5 bases). Trimming took 4 bases from V and 7 from J, leaving 17 bases between them. CDR1 and CDR2 from the germline V gene are SGHRS and YFSETQ. The CDR3 is 15 amino acids. CDR3 region: CASSPMEAEGGELFF. CDR3 bases: TGCGCCAGCAGCCCCATGGAGGCCGAGGGCGGGGAGCTGTTTTTT.

This chain links TRBV11-3 with TRBJ2-1; TRBD2 agrees at 8 bases. Per germline, CDR1 SGHNT and CDR2 YENEEA. Unmatched junction bases numbered 12, after V lost 5 bases and J lost 6 bases. The CDR3 contains 16 residues. In DNA, the CDR3 is TGTGCCAGCAGCCCGGGCGGGACTAGTAGGTTCAATGAGCAGTTCTTC. Residues: CASSPGGTSRFNEQFF.

The rearrangement joins TRBV2 to TRBJ2-2; 7 positions agree with TRBD1. CDR1 SNHLY and CDR2 FYNNEI come from the germline V gene. This CDR3 has 15 residues. The ends lost 4 bases at V and 4 bases at J; junction bases unmatched: 6. The chain's CDR3 is CASSVRGPSTGELFF. CDR3 coding DNA: TGTGCCAGCAGTGTGAGGGGGCCAAGCACCGGGGAGCTGTTTTTT.

The chain employs TRBV3-1 (or the pseudogene TRBV3-2) and TRBJ2-3; 8 bases fit TRBD1. Germline V gives CDR1 LGHDT, CDR2 YNNKEL (reference sequence). The CDR3 spans 16 residues. The V gene end was trimmed by 1 base and the J gene end by 3 bases; junction bases not matched to a gene: 6. The CDR3 bases are TGTGCCAGCAGCCAAGGGAGGACAGGGTTTACAGATACGCAGTATTTT. Its translation is CASSQGRTGFTDTQYF.

This sequence joins TRBV7-9 and TRBJ2-1; TRBD2 might be the D (6 bases). The V gene's germline CDR1 is SEHNR and CDR2 FQNEAQ (reference sequence). This CDR3 comprises 19 residues. The V gene lost 5 bases and the J gene lost 3 bases, with 26 bases spanning the gap. CDR3 in amino acids: CASSHPIRVAVPDYNEQFF. The DNA of the CDR3 is TGTGCCAGCAGCCACCCGATTCGGGTAGCGGTTCCCGACTACAATGAGCAGTTCTTC.

The V call is TRBV7-9, the J call TRBJ2-3; 9 nucleotides line up with TRBD1. V dropped 1 base and J dropped 3; count of bases not matched to a gene: 2. Germline values: CDR1 SEHNR, CDR2 FQNEAQ (reference sequence). The CDR3 has 15 residues. CDR3 DNA: TGTGCCAGCAGCTTAGAGGGGACAGGGACAGATACGCAGTATTTT. It codes for CASSLEGTGTDTQYF.

The chain joins TRBV18 to TRBJ1-1; D gene unclear. CDR1 and CDR2 (germline): KGHSH, LQKENI. The CDR3 is 13 residues long. V gave up 6 bases and J gave up 8 bases, with 16 bases separating them. As DNA, the CDR3 is TGTGCCAGCTCGCGTCTTGGGGAGGGAGAAGCTTTCTTT. Its protein is CASSRLGEGEAFF.

The CDR3 sequence is CASSPSGQGPEQYF. CDR3 sequence (DNA): TGTGCCAGCAGCCCCTCGGGACAGGGGCCCGAGCAGTACTTC. The chain links TRBV7-3 to TRBJ2-7; 10 bases map to TRBD1. The CDR3 extends over 14 amino acids. Germline trimming cut 5 bases from V and 6 bases from J; bases unmatched to any gene: 7. The germline V gene encodes CDR1 SGHTA and CDR2 FQGTGA.

V usage is TRBV25-1 and J usage is TRBJ2-7, with 11 bases lining up with TRBD2. CDR1 MGHDK and CDR2 SYGVNS come from the germline V gene. The length of the CDR3 is 16 residues. V was pared by 2 bases and J by 7 bases, with 10 bases of the junction left unmatched. As DNA, the CDR3 is TGTGCCAGCAGTGAAGGGGTAGCGGGAGGGCCGTGGGAGCAGTACTTC. Its protein is CASSEGVAGGPWEQYF.

V and J are TRBV11-2 and TRBJ1-2; D is uncertain. Trimming cost V 5 bases and J 4 bases, with 17 bases left between them. In germline, CDR1 is SGHAT, CDR2 FQNNGV. The CDR3 is 15 amino acids. The CDR3 bases are TGTGCCAGCAGCGCCCTAGGAGGGTCGGGCTATGGCTACACCTTC. It encodes CASSALGGSGYGYTF.

The rearrangement joins TRBV28 to TRBJ2-4; D perhaps matches TRBD1 (5 bases). The CDR3 loop spans 15 amino acids. Deletions cut 3 bases from V and 0 bases from J, with 9 bases between. The germline gives CDR1 MDHEN, CDR2 SYDVKM. The CDR3 sequence is CASSFDSLAKNIQYF. In DNA form, the CDR3 reads TGTGCCAGCAGTTTCGACAGTCTAGCCAAAAACATTCAGTACTTC.

This clone was detected only once. Within the sample, other DNA sequences also encode this same CDR3. The chain has TRBV7-9 and TRBJ2-1; D gene unclear. Trimming removed 1 base from V and 1 base from J, with 8 bases in between. The CDR3 has 15 residues. Germline lookup yields CDR1 SEHNR and CDR2 FQNEAQ (reference sequence). The CDR3 nucleotides are TGTGCCAGCAGCTTAGGGGCCGGATCCTACAATGAGCAGTTCTTC. Translation: CASSLGAGSYNEQFF.

This chain links TRBV5-8 with TRBJ1-5; 11 nucleotides align to TRBD1. Germline V CDR1 and CDR2: SGHTS, YDEGEE. The CDR3 extends over 15 amino acids. After removal of 4 bases from V and 6 bases from J, the junction contained 6 bases not matched to a gene. DNA for the CDR3: TGTGCCAGCAGCCGTGGACAGGGGGCGAGTCAGCCCCAGCATTTT. Encoded protein: CASSRGQGASQPQHF.

The chain couples TRBV20-1 to TRBJ2-7; TRBD2 agrees at 11 bases. Trimming removed 3 bases from V and 3 bases from J; junction bases left unmatched: 7. Per germline, CDR1 DFQATT and CDR2 SNEGSKA (reference sequence). The CDR3 has 15 amino acids. The CDR3 nucleotides read TGCAGTGCTAGTCCTAGCGGGAGGCTGCTCTACGAGCAGTACTTC. Encoded protein: CSASPSGRLLYEQYF.